This T cell receptor (beta chain) was sequenced in a study of patients and donors after allogeneic stem cell transplantation. This CDR3 is 15 amino acids long. CDR1 is MNHEY and CDR2 is SVGAGI in the germline V gene. The ends were cut back, 4 bases at V and 0 bases at J, with 12 bases in the middle. This clonotype was seen a few times. TCRdb independently ran MiXCR on the RT-PCR reads; one entry per CDR3 protein. The table lists 150,000 or so distinct CDR3 sequences, approximately 25% of them singletons. Sample: blood, either unsorted or a sorted T cell fraction (not recorded which). The chain recombines TRBV6-5 with TRBJ1-1; unclear D gene. This TCR came from a human donor who was either an allogeneic HSCT recipient or a stem cell or donor lymphocyte infusion donor (not recorded which). It is not recorded whose cells these are; they may come from a transplant donor. CDR3 in DNA: TGTGCCAGCAGTTCCCCGCGGAATATGAACACTGAAGCTTTCTTT. It codes for CASSSPRNMNTEAFF.